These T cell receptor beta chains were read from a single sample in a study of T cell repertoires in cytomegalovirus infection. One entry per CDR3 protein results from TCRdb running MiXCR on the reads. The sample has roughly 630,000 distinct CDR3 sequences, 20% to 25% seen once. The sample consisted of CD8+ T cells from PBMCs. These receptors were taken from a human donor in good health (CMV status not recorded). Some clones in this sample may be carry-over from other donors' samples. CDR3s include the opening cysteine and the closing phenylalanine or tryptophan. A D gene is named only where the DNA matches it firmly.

CDR3aa: CASSLTVRSANAEQFF
d_gene: .
v_gene: TRBV6-2/TRBV6-3
j_gene: TRBJ2-1
len: 16

CDR3aa: CASSLTPRERGEQYF
d_gene: .
v_gene: TRBV12-3/TRBV12-4
j_gene: TRBJ2-7
len: 15

CDR3aa: CASSFPRTGRLSLEPTDTQYF
d_gene: TRBD1
v_gene: TRBV28
j_gene: TRBJ2-3
len: 21

CDR3aa: CASSYRGLTEAFF
d_gene: .
v_gene: TRBV6-2/TRBV6-3
j_gene: TRBJ1-1
len: 13

CDR3aa: CASSLGDRGLEYQHF
d_gene: TRBD1
v_gene: TRBV7-6
j_gene: TRBJ1-5
len: 15

CDR3aa: CSVAWTEDTEAFF
d_gene: .
v_gene: TRBV29-1
j_gene: TRBJ1-1
len: 13

CDR3aa: CASSLETDDNEQFF
d_gene: .
v_gene: TRBV5-1
j_gene: TRBJ2-1
len: 14

CDR3aa: CASSGAGQGNQETQYF
d_gene: TRBD1
v_gene: TRBV28
j_gene: TRBJ2-5
len: 16

CDR3aa: CASSPSITSWDWDIQYF
d_gene: .
v_gene: TRBV14
j_gene: TRBJ2-4
len: 17

CDR3aa: CASRGQGVDEQYF
d_gene: TRBD1
v_gene: TRBV6-2/TRBV6-3
j_gene: TRBJ2-7
len: 13

CDR3aa: CASSRDRGPNQPQHF
d_gene: TRBD1
v_gene: TRBV5-4
j_gene: TRBJ1-5
len: 15

CDR3aa: CASSPFGGGPTYNEQFF
d_gene: TRBD2
v_gene: TRBV7-9
j_gene: TRBJ2-1
len: 17

CDR3aa: CASSFDRKTNTEAFF
d_gene: .
v_gene: TRBV5-6
j_gene: TRBJ1-1
len: 15

CDR3aa: CASSLLPTGELFF
d_gene: .
v_gene: TRBV27
j_gene: TRBJ2-2
len: 13

CDR3aa: CASSLVVTGRNNEQFF
d_gene: .
v_gene: TRBV7-8
j_gene: TRBJ2-1
len: 16

CDR3aa: CASSYLARAGETQYF
d_gene: .
v_gene: TRBV6-6
j_gene: TRBJ2-5
len: 15

CDR3aa: CATSGGPTGGDYGYTF
d_gene: TRBD1
v_gene: TRBV24-1
j_gene: TRBJ1-2
len: 16

CDR3aa: CSVEQMNTEAFF
d_gene: .
v_gene: TRBV29-1
j_gene: TRBJ1-1
len: 12

CDR3aa: CASSPRYQAGITDTQYF
d_gene: TRBD2
v_gene: TRBV14
j_gene: TRBJ2-3
len: 17

CDR3aa: CASSSVPWEQYF
d_gene: .
v_gene: TRBV7-6
j_gene: TRBJ2-7
len: 12

CDR3aa: CASSPTLRGSPLHF
d_gene: .
v_gene: TRBV7-9
j_gene: TRBJ1-6
len: 14

CDR3aa: CASRGLAGSTGELFF
d_gene: TRBD2
v_gene: TRBV12-3/TRBV12-4
j_gene: TRBJ2-2
len: 15

CDR3aa: CASSPHSNEQFF
d_gene: .
v_gene: TRBV7-9
j_gene: TRBJ2-1
len: 12

CDR3aa: CASSRPGLAGHNEQFF
d_gene: TRBD2
v_gene: TRBV3-1
j_gene: TRBJ2-1
len: 16

CDR3aa: CASSPGLPGELFF
d_gene: .
v_gene: TRBV7-6
j_gene: TRBJ2-2
len: 13

CDR3aa: CASSPMLGTNEETQYF
d_gene: .
v_gene: TRBV4-3
j_gene: TRBJ2-5
len: 16

CDR3aa: CASSFFLDGFYGYTF
d_gene: .
v_gene: TRBV7-9
j_gene: TRBJ1-2
len: 15

CDR3aa: CASSPSDGGWNEQFF
d_gene: .
v_gene: TRBV6-5
j_gene: TRBJ2-1
len: 15

CDR3aa: CASSPTVDEQFF
d_gene: .
v_gene: TRBV7-2
j_gene: TRBJ2-1
len: 12

CDR3aa: CASSSVSGKGEKLFF
d_gene: .
v_gene: TRBV7-8
j_gene: TRBJ1-4
len: 15

CDR3aa: CASSAPNANYGYTF
d_gene: .
v_gene: TRBV7-8
j_gene: TRBJ1-2
len: 14

CDR3aa: CASSFTPTGFNYGYTF
d_gene: .
v_gene: TRBV27
j_gene: TRBJ1-2
len: 16

CDR3aa: CASSYGSGSTDTQYF
d_gene: .
v_gene: TRBV6-5
j_gene: TRBJ2-3
len: 15

CDR3aa: CASSPPGHPGNEQFF
d_gene: .
v_gene: TRBV6-5
j_gene: TRBJ2-1
len: 15

CDR3aa: CASSIHSFNEQFF
d_gene: .
v_gene: TRBV19
j_gene: TRBJ2-1
len: 13

CDR3aa: CASSHSAAAEGQPQHF
d_gene: .
v_gene: TRBV23-1
j_gene: TRBJ1-5
len: 16

CDR3aa: CSVELSVNEQFF
d_gene: .
v_gene: TRBV29-1
j_gene: TRBJ2-1
len: 12

CDR3aa: CASSLLTGPNTGELFF
d_gene: .
v_gene: TRBV19
j_gene: TRBJ2-2
len: 16

CDR3aa: CASSQTGGFYGYTF
d_gene: TRBD1
v_gene: TRBV14
j_gene: TRBJ1-2
len: 14

CDR3aa: CASSPPGSSTEAFF
d_gene: .
v_gene: TRBV18
j_gene: TRBJ1-1
len: 14

CDR3aa: CASSSPDRNYGYTF
d_gene: .
v_gene: TRBV7-9
j_gene: TRBJ1-2
len: 14

CDR3aa: CASLWGAGTEAFF
d_gene: .
v_gene: TRBV19
j_gene: TRBJ1-1
len: 13

CDR3aa: CATSRPPGTGYNEQFF
d_gene: TRBD1
v_gene: TRBV15
j_gene: TRBJ2-1
len: 16

CDR3aa: CSVYSGDPLGREAFF
d_gene: .
v_gene: TRBV29-1
j_gene: TRBJ1-1
len: 15

CDR3aa: CASRTYTGRFTDTQYF
d_gene: .
v_gene: TRBV6-1
j_gene: TRBJ2-3
len: 16

CDR3aa: CASSLRLAGARTDTQYF
d_gene: TRBD2
v_gene: TRBV7-9
j_gene: TRBJ2-3
len: 17

CDR3aa: CASSLGAKGNEQFF
d_gene: .
v_gene: TRBV7-8
j_gene: TRBJ2-1
len: 14

CDR3aa: CPSSSDGLGGNQPQHF
d_gene: .
v_gene: TRBV12-3/TRBV12-4
j_gene: TRBJ1-5
len: 16

CDR3aa: CSARSGGEYNEQFF
d_gene: TRBD2
v_gene: TRBV20-1
j_gene: TRBJ2-1
len: 14

CDR3aa: CASSYPGAVDGYTF
d_gene: .
v_gene: TRBV7-2
j_gene: TRBJ1-2
len: 14

CDR3aa: CASSLIGGGSTDTQYF
d_gene: TRBD2
v_gene: TRBV7-3
j_gene: TRBJ2-3
len: 16

CDR3aa: CSAIPQSSYEQYF
d_gene: .
v_gene: TRBV20-1
j_gene: TRBJ2-7
len: 13

CDR3aa: CASSLGVLSGEQYF
d_gene: .
v_gene: TRBV13
j_gene: TRBJ2-7
len: 14

CDR3aa: CASSTGTEQETQYF
d_gene: TRBD1
v_gene: TRBV5-4
j_gene: TRBJ2-5
len: 14

CDR3aa: CASSNMETQYF
d_gene: .
v_gene: TRBV19
j_gene: TRBJ2-5
len: 11

CDR3aa: CASSPREGLLSDIQYF
d_gene: TRBD2
v_gene: TRBV7-9
j_gene: TRBJ2-4
len: 16

CDR3aa: CSAVDRGRSGANVLTF
d_gene: TRBD1
v_gene: TRBV29-1
j_gene: TRBJ2-6
len: 16